The source of this T cell receptor (beta chain) is a study of spatial heterogeneity in lung cancer. Germline trimming cut 6 bases from V and 2 bases from J; bases unmatched to any gene: 9. This CDR3 is built from 16 residues. From germline, CDR1 is SGHVS and CDR2 FQNEAQ. This clonotype was counted many times. Each CDR3 protein is one row after TCRdb ran MiXCR on the 5' RACE reads. The top ten hold roughly 25% of the sample, which has about 40,000 distinct CDR3 sequences, approximately 5.2% seen once. Time point here: sample taken at primary tumor resection. Tumor, nontumor lung or frozen PBMC supplied whole RNA, sequenced without sorting.

This sequence was found in a female donor with early-stage non-small cell lung cancer. This chain links TRBV7-8 with TRBJ1-5, with TRBD1 matching 8 bases. Specimen: PBMCs, collected at surgery. The CDR3 protein is CASRQTTGAGNQPQHF. CDR3 coding DNA: TGTGCCAGCAGACAGACGACAGGGGCGGGCAATCAGCCCCAGCATTTT.